The 26 T cell receptor beta chains in this list originate from one sample, sequenced in a study of beta chain features in type 1 diabetes (dated by TCRdb to about 2018). Overall results and qualifications from the work: In all four CD4+ subsets, TCRB CDR3 length was moderately but significantly shorter in type 1 diabetes patients.

Library prep was done by the immunoSEQ multiplex PCR assay. All of the isolated RNA was reverse transcribed with the High Capacity cDNA Reverse Transcription Kit, so expressed TCRB transcripts were sequenced. TCRdb holds this immuneACCESS table with in-frame rearrangements only. Some clones are missing; in checked studies, unresolved V genes explain under half, and the rest has no known cause. The sample table records about 160,000 clones; around 9% of these occur just once. Of the sample, 0.7% is held by the ten largest clones. These receptors are not linked to any known antigen. Sequencing was carried out using central memory CD4+ T cells from blood. The receptor set was obtained from a woman aged 25 to 39 with type 1 diabetes.

The rearrangement joins TRBV18 to TRBJ2-5; 13 bases map to TRBD2. After removal of 4 bases from V and 5 bases from J, the junction contained 10 bases not matched to a gene. CDR1 is KGHSH and CDR2 is LQKENI in the germline V gene. CDR3 length: 17 residues. The CDR3 DNA is TGTGCCAGCTCACAGGGGACTAGCGGGAACCCAACGGAGACCCAGTACTTC. The encoded protein is CASSQGTSGNPTETQYF.

This clone was observed a few times. The chain joins TRBV9 to TRBJ2-7, with TRBD2 matching 7 bases. The CDR3 has 15 residues. Unmatched junction bases numbered 6, after V lost 0 bases and J lost 3 bases. Germline V gives CDR1 SGDLS, CDR2 YYNGEE. CDR3 in amino acids: CASSVDAGVIYEQYF. CDR3 in DNA: TGTGCCAGCAGCGTAGATGCGGGAGTTATCTACGAGCAGTACTTC.

The chain is built from TRBV11-3 and TRBJ2-1; TRBD2 agrees at 11 bases. There are 14 residues in the CDR3. In germline, CDR1 is SGHNT, CDR2 YENEEA. The ends lost 3 bases at V and 10 bases at J; junction bases unmatched: 5. CDR3 amino acids: CASSFSGRAGEQFF. The CDR3 nucleotides read TGTGCCAGCAGCTTTAGCGGGAGGGCCGGAGAGCAGTTCTTC.

This clone occurred a few times. The rearrangement links TRBV7-8 to TRBJ1-1; D perhaps matches TRBD1 (6 bases). CDR1 is SGHVS, CDR2 FQNEAQ, per germline. This CDR3 contains 13 residues. Trimming pared 5 bases from V and 8 bases from J, leaving 15 bases between. CDR3: CASSATGIREAFF. CDR3 nucleotide sequence: TGTGCCAGCAGCGCCACAGGGATACGGGAAGCTTTCTTT.

This clone was seen a few times. This chain connects TRBV6-5 to TRBJ2-7; tentative D call: TRBD1 (6 bases). Trimming took off 8 bases at V and 3 bases at J, with 14 bases between the two ends. Germline CDR1 MNHEY, CDR2 SVGAGI. CDR3 size: 13 residues. The CDR3 bases are TGTGCCAGCCATTCGACAGGAGGCTACGAGCAGTACTTC. Its protein is CASHSTGGYEQYF.

This clone was recorded at least ten times. CDR3 DNA sequence: TGCAGTGCCGACAACAGGGACGAGCAGTACTTC. It yields the protein CSADNRDEQYF. The chain uses TRBV20-1 and TRBJ2-7; weak D call: TRBD1 (6 bases). Looked up from germline, CDR1 is DFQATT and CDR2 is SNEGSKA (reference sequence). This CDR3 is 11 amino acids long. V dropped 6 bases and J dropped 5 bases, with 11 bases sitting between them.

This clone was found a few times. This sample also contains other DNA sequences that code for the same CDR3. The chain is built from TRBV11-2 and TRBJ2-5, with 11 bases that match TRBD2. This CDR3 spans 15 amino acids. Germline V gene sequence: CDR1 SGHAT, CDR2 FQNNGV. The V segment lost 1 base and the J segment 5 bases; nucleotides outside the gene matches: 3. The CDR3 nucleotides are TGTGCCAGCAGCTTAGTAGCGGGAGGGGGGGAGACCCAGTACTTC. The encoded protein is CASSLVAGGGETQYF.

There are a few counts of this clone. The J gene is TRBJ2-5, the V gene TRBV2, with D possibly matching TRBD1 (5 bases). Trimming took 6 bases from V and 5 from J, leaving 13 bases between them. The V gene's germline CDR1 is SNHLY and CDR2 FYNNEI. The CDR3 covers 13 residues. CDR3 sequence reads: CASSADIGETQYF. The CDR3 DNA reads as TGTGCCAGCAGCGCGGACATAGGGGAGACCCAGTACTTC.

This clone was seen only a few times. This rearrangement joins TRBV7-9 to TRBJ2-6, with no clear D. Trimming pared 4 bases from V and 4 bases from J, leaving 11 bases between. Germline CDR1 reads SEHNR; CDR2 reads FQNEAQ (reference sequence). The CDR3 totals 15 residues. CDR3 sequence reads: CASSYGTAGANVLTF. DNA for the CDR3: TGTGCCAGCAGCTACGGTACCGCCGGGGCCAACGTCCTGACTTTC.

This chain links TRBV15 with TRBJ2-1; 8 bases fit TRBD1. Germline loops: CDR1 LNHNV, CDR2 YYDKDF (reference sequence). V shed 0 bases, J shed 3 bases, and the junction held 10 bases outside the gene matches. The CDR3 runs 18 residues. The CDR3, as DNA: TGTGCCACCAGCAGAGATTATAGGACAGGGAAAGGCTACAATGAGCAGTTCTTC. It encodes CATSRDYRTGKGYNEQFF.

This chain connects TRBV28 to TRBJ2-1, with 8 nucleotides matching TRBD1. V trimming: 8 bases; J trimming: 0 bases; junction bases outside the gene matches: 9. Germline assignment: CDR1 MDHEN and CDR2 SYDVKM. The CDR3 covers 16 residues. The CDR3 DNA is TGTGCCAGCCAGGGGGCAGAAGGGGGCTCCTACAATGAGCAGTTCTTC. Amino acid sequence: CASQGAEGGSYNEQFF. Looking up the rest from reference TRBV28 and TRBJ2-1 gives the full variable domain: DVKVTQSSRYLVKRTGEKVFLECVQDMDHENMFWYRQDPGLGLRLIYFSYDVKMKEKGDIPEGYSVSREKKERFSLILESASTNQTSMYLCASQGAEGGSYNEQFFGPGTRLTVL.

This chain uses TRBV27 with TRBJ2-3; 13 bases line up with TRBD2. With V trimmed by 3 bases and J by 0 bases, 6 bases remained unmatched. The CDR3 length is 18 residues. Germline V lookup: CDR1 MNHEY, CDR2 SMNVEV (reference sequence). This chain's CDR3 is CASSLRGLAGLSTDTQYF. CDR3 DNA: TGTGCCAGCAGTTTGAGGGGACTAGCGGGGCTTAGCACAGATACGCAGTATTTT.

This clone was counted a few times. The chain is built from TRBV5-1 and TRBJ2-7; TRBD1 might be the D (5 bases). This CDR3 is 12 amino acids long. Trimming stripped 2 bases from V and 5 bases from J, with 8 bases between. In germline, CDR1 is SGHRS, CDR2 YFSETQ. CDR3 coding DNA: TGCGCCAGCAGCTTAGCAGGGAACGAGCAGTACTTC. Amino acids: CASSLAGNEQYF.

The J gene is TRBJ2-5, the V gene TRBV27, with D possibly being TRBD2 (6 bases). Germline V gene sequence: CDR1 MNHEY, CDR2 SMNVEV (reference sequence). The CDR3 loop spans 14 amino acids. V was cut by 3 bases and J by 4 bases, with 12 bases left in between. The CDR3 nucleotides are TGTGCCAGCAGTTTCGGCGGGAACGGAGAGACCCAGTACTTC. Translated: CASSFGGNGETQYF.

This clone showed up just a few times. V usage is TRBV27 and J usage is TRBJ2-1, with 13 bases fitting TRBD2. The CDR3 runs 16 residues. Trimming took 4 bases from V and 5 from J; bases not matched to a gene: 5. Germline CDR1 is MNHEY and CDR2 is SMNVEV (reference sequence). The CDR3 coding sequence is TGTGCCAGCAGTTCCCTCGGGACTAGCGGGAACAATGAGCAGTTCTTC. This gives the protein CASSSLGTSGNNEQFF.

The rearrangement links TRBV28 to TRBJ1-5; D gene ambiguous. CDR3 length equals 12 residues. Germline-derived CDR1 and CDR2 are MDHEN and SYDVKM. V dropped 5 bases and J dropped 6 bases, with 8 bases sitting between them. The CDR3 region has the DNA TGTGCCAGCAGTACCAACATTCAGCCCCAGCATTTT. It yields the protein CASSTNIQPQHF.

V gene TRBV30 combines with J gene TRBJ2-5; D gene unclear. With the DNA end fitting TRBJ2-7 better, the J assignment may be wrong. Germline CDR1 GTSNPN, CDR2 SVGIG (reference sequence). The CDR3 runs 12 residues. The CDR3 nucleotides are TGTGCCTGGAGCCCACGGTTGTACGAGCAGTACTTC. As protein: CAWSPRLYEQYF.

The sample holds a few counts of this clone. This chain links TRBV15 with TRBJ2-1; perhaps TRBD2 as D (5 bases). V gave up 3 bases and J gave up 0 bases, with 15 bases separating them. Per the germline V gene, CDR1 is LNHNV and CDR2 is YYDKDF (reference sequence). This CDR3 comprises 17 residues. The CDR3, as DNA: TGTGCCACCAGCAGGTACCCAGCGGAGAGCTCCTACAATGAGCAGTTCTTC. Amino acid sequence: CATSRYPAESSYNEQFF.

The chain couples TRBV7-9 to TRBJ2-7, with D possibly being TRBD2 (6 bases). V was trimmed by 3 bases and J by 0 bases, leaving 15 bases between them. Germline V CDR1 and CDR2: SEHNR, FQNEAQ (reference sequence). CDR3 size: 16 residues. The CDR3 nucleotides read TGTGCCAGCAGCTTGTCCGGGACTTGGAGCTCCTACGAGCAGTACTTC. The encoded protein is CASSLSGTWSSYEQYF.

The chain uses TRBV6-5 and TRBJ2-7; 7 bases agree with TRBD2. Unmatched junction bases numbered 7, after V lost 2 bases and J lost 3 bases. CDR1 is MNHEY and CDR2 is SVGAGI in the germline V gene. CDR3 length: 15 amino acids. CDR3 in amino acids: CASSYVAGESYEQYF. The CDR3 DNA sequence: TGTGCCAGCAGTTACGTGGCGGGAGAGAGCTACGAGCAGTACTTC.

The V call is TRBV2, the J call TRBJ2-5, with D unclear. Germline loops: CDR1 SNHLY, CDR2 FYNNEI. The CDR3 runs 13 residues. Trimming cost V 4 bases and J 5 bases, with 11 bases left between them. The chain's CDR3 is CASSVEIEETQYF. In nucleotides, the CDR3 is TGTGCCAGCAGTGTCGAGATCGAGGAGACCCAGTACTTC.

J is TRBJ2-7 and V is TRBV30; TRBD2 agrees at 11 bases. Germline values: CDR1 GTSNPN, CDR2 SVGIG (reference sequence). V dropped 4 bases and J dropped 7; count of bases not matched to a gene: 9. The CDR3 spans 14 residues. The CDR3 DNA sequence: TGTGCCTGGAAGGTAGCGGGAGGGCCGGGGGAGCAGTACTTC. This encodes CAWKVAGGPGEQYF.

The V gene is TRBV27, the J gene TRBJ1-2; 9 bases agree with TRBD1. CDR3 length: 14 residues. The ends lost 7 bases at V and 5 bases at J; junction bases unmatched: 8. CDR1 and CDR2 (germline): MNHEY, SMNVEV (reference sequence). CDR3 region: CASTSPGQGYGYTF. DNA of the CDR3: TGTGCCAGCACCTCTCCGGGACAGGGTTATGGCTACACCTTC.

V and J are TRBV29-1 and TRBJ2-2; tentative D call: TRBD2 (6 bases). The CDR3 is 13 amino acids. Per the germline V gene, CDR1 is SQVTM and CDR2 is ANQGSEA. Trimming stripped 4 bases from V and 4 bases from J, with 10 bases between. CDR3 sequence: CSVGVGGTGELFF. The CDR3 DNA reads as TGCAGCGTTGGGGTCGGGGGCACCGGGGAGCTGTTTTTT.

This clone showed up just a few times. The rearrangement joins TRBV5-1 to TRBJ1-1; D perhaps matches TRBD1 (5 bases). CDR1 SGHRS and CDR2 YFSETQ come from the germline V gene. CDR3 length: 15 residues. V dropped 0 bases and J dropped 0 bases, with 9 bases sitting between them. The CDR3 region is CASSLGSTVNTEAFF. CDR3 bases: TGCGCCAGCAGCTTGGGATCGACAGTGAACACTGAAGCTTTCTTT.

This clone was recorded many times. J is TRBJ1-3 and V is TRBV29-1; no firm D call. Germline CDR1 SQVTM, CDR2 ANQGSEA. This CDR3 is 12 amino acids long. V was trimmed by 4 bases and J by 3 bases, leaving 7 bases between them. The DNA for the CDR3 is TGCAGCGTTGGACTAGGTGGAAACACCATATATTTT. Its translation is CSVGLGGNTIYF.